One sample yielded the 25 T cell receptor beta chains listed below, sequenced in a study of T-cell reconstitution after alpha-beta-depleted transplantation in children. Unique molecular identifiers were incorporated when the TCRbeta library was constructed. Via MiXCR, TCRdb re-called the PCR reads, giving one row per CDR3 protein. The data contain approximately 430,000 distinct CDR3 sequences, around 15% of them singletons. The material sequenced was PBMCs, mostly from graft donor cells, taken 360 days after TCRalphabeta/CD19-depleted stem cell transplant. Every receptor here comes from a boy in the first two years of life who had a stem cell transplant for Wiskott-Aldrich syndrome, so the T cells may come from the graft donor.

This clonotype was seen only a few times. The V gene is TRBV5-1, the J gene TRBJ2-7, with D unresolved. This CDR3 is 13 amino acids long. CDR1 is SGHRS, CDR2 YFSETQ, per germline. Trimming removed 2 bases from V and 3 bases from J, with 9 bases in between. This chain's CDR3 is CASSFRFGYEQYF. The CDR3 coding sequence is TGCGCCAGCAGCTTCCGTTTCGGCTACGAGCAGTACTTC.

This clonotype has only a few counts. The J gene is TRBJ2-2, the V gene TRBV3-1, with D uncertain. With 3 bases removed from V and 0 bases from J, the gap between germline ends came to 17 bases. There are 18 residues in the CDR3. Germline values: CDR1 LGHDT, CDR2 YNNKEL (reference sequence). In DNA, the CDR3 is TGTGCCAGCAGCCACCCAAGACACCCCTTTACGAACACCGGGGAGCTGTTTTTT. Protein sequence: CASSHPRHPFTNTGELFF.

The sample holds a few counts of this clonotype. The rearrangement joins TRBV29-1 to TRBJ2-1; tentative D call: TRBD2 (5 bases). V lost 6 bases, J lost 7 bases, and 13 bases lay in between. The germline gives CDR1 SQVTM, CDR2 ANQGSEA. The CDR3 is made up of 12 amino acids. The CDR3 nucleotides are TGCAGCGTGATACTAGAGATAAATGAGCAGTTCTTC. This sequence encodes CSVILEINEQFF.

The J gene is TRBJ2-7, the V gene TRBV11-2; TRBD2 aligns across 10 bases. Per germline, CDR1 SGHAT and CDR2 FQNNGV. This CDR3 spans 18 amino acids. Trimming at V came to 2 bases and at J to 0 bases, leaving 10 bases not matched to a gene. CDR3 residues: CASSLTSGLAYSSYEQYF. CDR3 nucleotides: TGTGCCAGCAGCTTAACCTCGGGACTAGCGTATTCCTCCTACGAGCAGTACTTC.

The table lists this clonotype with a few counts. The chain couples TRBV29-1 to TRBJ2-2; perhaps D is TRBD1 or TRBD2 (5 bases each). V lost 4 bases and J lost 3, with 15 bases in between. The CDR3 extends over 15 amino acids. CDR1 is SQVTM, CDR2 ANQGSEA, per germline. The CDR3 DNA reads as TGCAGCGTTGCCCGGGACCACTCAGACACCGGGGAGCTGTTTTTT. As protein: CSVARDHSDTGELFF.

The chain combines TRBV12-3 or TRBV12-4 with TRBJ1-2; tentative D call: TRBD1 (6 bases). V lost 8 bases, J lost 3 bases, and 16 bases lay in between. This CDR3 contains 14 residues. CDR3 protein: CASGYGQGHYGYTF. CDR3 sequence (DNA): TGTGCCAGCGGGTACGGTCAGGGGCACTATGGCTACACCTTC.

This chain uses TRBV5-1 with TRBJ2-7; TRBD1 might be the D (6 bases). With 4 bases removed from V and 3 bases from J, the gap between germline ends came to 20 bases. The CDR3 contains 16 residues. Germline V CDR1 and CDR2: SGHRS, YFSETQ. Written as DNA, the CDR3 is TGCGCCAGCAGCATTGGGGACCGCAGGGGAGACTACGAGCAGTACTTC. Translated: CASSIGDRRGDYEQYF.

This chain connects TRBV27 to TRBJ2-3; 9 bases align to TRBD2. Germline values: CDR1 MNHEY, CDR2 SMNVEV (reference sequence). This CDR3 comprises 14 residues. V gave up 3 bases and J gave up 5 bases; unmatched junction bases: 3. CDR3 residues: CASSLTSGIDTQYF. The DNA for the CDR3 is TGTGCCAGCAGTTTGACTAGCGGAATAGATACGCAGTATTTT.

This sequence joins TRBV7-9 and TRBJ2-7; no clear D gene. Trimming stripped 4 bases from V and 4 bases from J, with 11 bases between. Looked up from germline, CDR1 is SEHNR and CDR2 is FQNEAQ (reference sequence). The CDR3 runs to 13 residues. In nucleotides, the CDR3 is TGTGCCAGCAGCTCCGGAGTCGGATACGAGCAGTACTTC. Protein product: CASSSGVGYEQYF.

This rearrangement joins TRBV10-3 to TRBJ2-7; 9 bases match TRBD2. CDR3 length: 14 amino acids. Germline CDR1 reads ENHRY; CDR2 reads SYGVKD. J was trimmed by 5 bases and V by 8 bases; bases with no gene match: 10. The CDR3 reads CAIRSGRKSHEQYF. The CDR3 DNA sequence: TGTGCCATCCGCAGCGGGAGGAAATCCCACGAGCAGTACTTC.

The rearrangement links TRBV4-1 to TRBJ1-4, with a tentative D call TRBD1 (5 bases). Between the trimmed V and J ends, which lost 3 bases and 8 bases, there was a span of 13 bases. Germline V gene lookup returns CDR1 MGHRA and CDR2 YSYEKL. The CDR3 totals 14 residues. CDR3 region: CASSQGEGREKLFF. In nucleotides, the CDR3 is TGCGCCAGCAGCCAGGGCGAGGGGAGGGAAAAACTGTTTTTT.

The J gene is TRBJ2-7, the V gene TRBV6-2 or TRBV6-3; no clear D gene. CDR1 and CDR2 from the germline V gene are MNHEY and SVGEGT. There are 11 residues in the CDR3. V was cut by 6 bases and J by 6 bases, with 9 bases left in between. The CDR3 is CASSPDVEQYF. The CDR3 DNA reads TGTGCCAGCAGCCCTGACGTCGAGCAGTACTTC.

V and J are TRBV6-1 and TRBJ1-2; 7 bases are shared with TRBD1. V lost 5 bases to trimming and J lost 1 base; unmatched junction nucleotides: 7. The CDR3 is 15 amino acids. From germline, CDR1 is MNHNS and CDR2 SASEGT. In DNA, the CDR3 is TGTGCCAGCAGTCCCTGGACAGGAGATAACTATGGCTACACCTTC. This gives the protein CASSPWTGDNYGYTF.

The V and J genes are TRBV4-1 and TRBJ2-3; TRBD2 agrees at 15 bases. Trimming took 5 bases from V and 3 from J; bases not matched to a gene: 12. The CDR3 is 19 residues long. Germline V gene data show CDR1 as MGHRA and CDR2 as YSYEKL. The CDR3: CASSYTGTSGGMGTDTQYF. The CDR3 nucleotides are TGCGCCAGCAGCTATACCGGGACTAGCGGGGGGATGGGAACAGATACGCAGTATTTT.

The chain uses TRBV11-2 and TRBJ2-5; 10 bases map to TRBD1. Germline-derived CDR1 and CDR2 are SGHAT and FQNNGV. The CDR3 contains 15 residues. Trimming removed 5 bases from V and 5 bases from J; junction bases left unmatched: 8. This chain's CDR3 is CASSTDRGKLETQYF. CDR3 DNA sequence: TGTGCCAGCAGCACGGACAGGGGGAAGCTGGAGACCCAGTACTTC. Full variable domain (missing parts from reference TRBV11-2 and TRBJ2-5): EAGVAQSPRYKIIEKRQSVAFWCNPISGHATLYWYQQILGQGPKLLIQFQNNGVVDDSQLPKDRFSAERLKGVDSTLKIQPAKLEDSAVYLCASSTDRGKLETQYFGPGTRLLVL.

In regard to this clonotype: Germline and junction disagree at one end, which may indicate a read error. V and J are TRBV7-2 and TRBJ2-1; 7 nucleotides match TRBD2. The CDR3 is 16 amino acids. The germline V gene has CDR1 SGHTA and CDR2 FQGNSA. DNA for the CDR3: TGTGCCAGCAGCTTAGTGGCGGGGGTCTCCTGCAATGAGCAGTTCTTC. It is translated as CASSLVAGVSCNEQFF. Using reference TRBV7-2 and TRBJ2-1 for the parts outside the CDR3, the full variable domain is GAGVSQSPSNKVTEKGKDVELRCDPISGHTALYWYRQSLGQGLEFLIYFQGNSAPDKSGLPSDRFSAERTGGSVSTLTIQRTQQEDSAVYLCASSLVAGVSCNEQFFGPGTRLTVL.

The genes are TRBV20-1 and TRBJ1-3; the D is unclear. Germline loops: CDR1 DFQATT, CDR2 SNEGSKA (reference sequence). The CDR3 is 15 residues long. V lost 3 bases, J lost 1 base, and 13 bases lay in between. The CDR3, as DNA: TGCAGTGCTAGTCGAGGGCGGTTATCTGGAAACACCATATATTTT. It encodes CSASRGRLSGNTIYF.

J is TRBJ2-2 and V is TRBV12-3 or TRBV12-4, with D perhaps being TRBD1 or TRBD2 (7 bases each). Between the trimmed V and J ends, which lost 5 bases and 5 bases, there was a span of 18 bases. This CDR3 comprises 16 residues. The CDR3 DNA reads TGTGCCAGCAGTCCCCTCCCAGGGGGGGTTACCGGGGAGCTGTTTTTT. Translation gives CASSPLPGGVTGELFF.

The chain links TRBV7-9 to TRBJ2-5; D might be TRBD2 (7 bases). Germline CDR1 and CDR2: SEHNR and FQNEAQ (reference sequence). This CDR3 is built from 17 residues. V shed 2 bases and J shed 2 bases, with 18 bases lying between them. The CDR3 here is CASSLIPRGDMQETQYF. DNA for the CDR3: TGTGCCAGCAGCTTAATTCCCCGGGGGGACATGCAAGAGACCCAGTACTTC.

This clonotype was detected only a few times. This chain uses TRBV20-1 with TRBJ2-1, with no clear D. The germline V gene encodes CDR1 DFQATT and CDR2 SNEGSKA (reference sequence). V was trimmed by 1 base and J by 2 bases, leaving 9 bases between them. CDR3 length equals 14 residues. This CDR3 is CSARVYPTYNEQFF. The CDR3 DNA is TGCAGTGCTAGAGTCTACCCCACCTACAATGAGCAGTTCTTC.

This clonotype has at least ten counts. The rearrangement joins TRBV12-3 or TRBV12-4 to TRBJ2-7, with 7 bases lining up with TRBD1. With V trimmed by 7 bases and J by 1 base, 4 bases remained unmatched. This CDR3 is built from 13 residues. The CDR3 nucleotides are TGTGCCAGCAAGACAGGGCCATCCTACGAGCAGTACTTC. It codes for CASKTGPSYEQYF.

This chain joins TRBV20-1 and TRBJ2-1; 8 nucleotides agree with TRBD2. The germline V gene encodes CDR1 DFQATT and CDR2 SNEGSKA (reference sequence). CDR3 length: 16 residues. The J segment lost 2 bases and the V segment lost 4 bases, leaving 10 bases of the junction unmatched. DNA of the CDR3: TGCAGTGCTACCCCACAGCGGGAGCTGACCTACAATGAGCAGTTCTTC. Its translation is CSATPQRELTYNEQFF.

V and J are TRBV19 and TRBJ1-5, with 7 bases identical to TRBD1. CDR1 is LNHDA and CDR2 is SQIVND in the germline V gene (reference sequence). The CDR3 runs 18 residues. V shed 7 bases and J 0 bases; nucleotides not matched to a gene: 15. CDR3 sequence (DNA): TGTGCCAGTACCCTCGCTGGGACAGTCTATCATAGCAATCAGCCCCAGCATTTT. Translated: CASTLAGTVYHSNQPQHF.

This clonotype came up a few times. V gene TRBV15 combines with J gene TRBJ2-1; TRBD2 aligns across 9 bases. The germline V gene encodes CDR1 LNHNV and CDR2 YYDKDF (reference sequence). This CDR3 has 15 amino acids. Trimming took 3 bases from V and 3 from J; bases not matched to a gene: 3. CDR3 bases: TGTGCCACCAGCAGCATTAGCGGGAGCTACAATGAGCAGTTCTTC. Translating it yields CATSSISGSYNEQFF.

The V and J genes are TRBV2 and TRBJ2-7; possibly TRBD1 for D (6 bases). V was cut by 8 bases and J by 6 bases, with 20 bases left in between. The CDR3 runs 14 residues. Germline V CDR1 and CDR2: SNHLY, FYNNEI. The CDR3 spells CASVVHREYTEQYF. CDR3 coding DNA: TGTGCCAGCGTAGTACACAGGGAGTATACCGAGCAGTACTTC.